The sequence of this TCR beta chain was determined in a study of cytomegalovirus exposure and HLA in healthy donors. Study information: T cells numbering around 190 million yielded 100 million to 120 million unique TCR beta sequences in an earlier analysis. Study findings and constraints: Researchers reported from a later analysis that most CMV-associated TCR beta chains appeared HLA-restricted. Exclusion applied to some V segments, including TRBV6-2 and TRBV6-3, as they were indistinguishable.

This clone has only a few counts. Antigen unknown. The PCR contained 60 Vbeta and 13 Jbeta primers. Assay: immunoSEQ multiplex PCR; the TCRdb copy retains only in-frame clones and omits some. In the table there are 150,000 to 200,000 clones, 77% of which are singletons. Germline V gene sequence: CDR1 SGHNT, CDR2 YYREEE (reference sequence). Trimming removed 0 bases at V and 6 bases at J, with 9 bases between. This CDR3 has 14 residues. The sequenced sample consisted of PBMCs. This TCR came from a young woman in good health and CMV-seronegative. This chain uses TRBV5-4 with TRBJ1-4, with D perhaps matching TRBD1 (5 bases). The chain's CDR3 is CASSLEIGDEKLFF. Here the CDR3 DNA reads TGTGCCAGCAGCTTGGAGATAGGGGATGAAAAACTGTTTTTT.